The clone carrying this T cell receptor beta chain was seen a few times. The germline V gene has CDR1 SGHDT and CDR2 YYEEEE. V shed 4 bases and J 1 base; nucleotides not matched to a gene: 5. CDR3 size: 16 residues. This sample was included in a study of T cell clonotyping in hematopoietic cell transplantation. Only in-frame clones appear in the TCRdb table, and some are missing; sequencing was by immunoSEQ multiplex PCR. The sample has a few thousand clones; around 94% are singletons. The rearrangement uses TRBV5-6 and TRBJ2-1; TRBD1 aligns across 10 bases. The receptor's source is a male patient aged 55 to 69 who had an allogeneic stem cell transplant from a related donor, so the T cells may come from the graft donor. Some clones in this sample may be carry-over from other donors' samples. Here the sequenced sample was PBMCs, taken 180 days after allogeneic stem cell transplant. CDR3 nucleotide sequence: TGTGCCAGCAGCCTCTGGACAGGGGGGTCCTACAATGAGCAGTTCTTC. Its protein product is CASSLWTGGSYNEQFF.